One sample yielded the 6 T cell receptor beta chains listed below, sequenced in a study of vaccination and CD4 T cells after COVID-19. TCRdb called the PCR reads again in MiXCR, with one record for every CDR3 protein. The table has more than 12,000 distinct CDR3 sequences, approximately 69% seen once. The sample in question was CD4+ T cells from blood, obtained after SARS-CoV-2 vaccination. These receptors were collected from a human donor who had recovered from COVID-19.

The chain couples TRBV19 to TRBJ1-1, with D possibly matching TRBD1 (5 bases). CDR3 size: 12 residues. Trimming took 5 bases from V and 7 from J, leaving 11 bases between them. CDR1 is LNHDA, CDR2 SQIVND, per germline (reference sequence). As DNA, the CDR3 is TGTGCCAGTAGTGGAATCGGGGGTGAAGCTTTCTTT. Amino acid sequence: CASSGIGGEAFF.

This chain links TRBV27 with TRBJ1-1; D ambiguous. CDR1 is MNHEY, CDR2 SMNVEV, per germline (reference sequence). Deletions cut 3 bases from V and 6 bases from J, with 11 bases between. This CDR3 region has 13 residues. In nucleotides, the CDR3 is TGTGCCAGCAGTTTTGTTGGCGCCGCTGAAGCTTTCTTT. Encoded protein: CASSFVGAAEAFF.

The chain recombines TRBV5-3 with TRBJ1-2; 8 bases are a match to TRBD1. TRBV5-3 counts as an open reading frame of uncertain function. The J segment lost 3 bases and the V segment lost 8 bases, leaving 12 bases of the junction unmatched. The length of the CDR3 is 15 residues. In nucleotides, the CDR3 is TGTGCCAGCAGCACGGCCAGGGGGCTGGACTATGGCTACACCTTC. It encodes CASSTARGLDYGYTF.

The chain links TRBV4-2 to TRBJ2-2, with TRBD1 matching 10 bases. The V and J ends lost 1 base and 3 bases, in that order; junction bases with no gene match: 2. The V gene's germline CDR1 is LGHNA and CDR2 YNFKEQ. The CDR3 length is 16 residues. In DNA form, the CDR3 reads TGTGCCAGCAGCCAAGGGGACAGGGGTGACACCGGGGAGCTGTTTTTT. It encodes CASSQGDRGDTGELFF.

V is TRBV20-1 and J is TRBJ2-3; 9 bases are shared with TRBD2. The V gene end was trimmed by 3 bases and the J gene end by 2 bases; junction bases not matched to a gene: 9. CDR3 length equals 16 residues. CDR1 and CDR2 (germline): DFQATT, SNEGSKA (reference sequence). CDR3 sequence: CSASHGAGGYTDTQYF. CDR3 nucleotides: TGCAGTGCTAGCCACGGGGCGGGAGGGTACACAGATACGCAGTATTTT.

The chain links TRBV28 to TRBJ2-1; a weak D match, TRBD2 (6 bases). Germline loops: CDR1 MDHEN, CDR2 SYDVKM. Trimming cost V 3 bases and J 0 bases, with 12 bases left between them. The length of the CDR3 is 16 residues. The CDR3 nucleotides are TGTGCCAGCAGTTTGGGAGGAACGGGCTCCTACAATGAGCAGTTCTTC. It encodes CASSLGGTGSYNEQFF.